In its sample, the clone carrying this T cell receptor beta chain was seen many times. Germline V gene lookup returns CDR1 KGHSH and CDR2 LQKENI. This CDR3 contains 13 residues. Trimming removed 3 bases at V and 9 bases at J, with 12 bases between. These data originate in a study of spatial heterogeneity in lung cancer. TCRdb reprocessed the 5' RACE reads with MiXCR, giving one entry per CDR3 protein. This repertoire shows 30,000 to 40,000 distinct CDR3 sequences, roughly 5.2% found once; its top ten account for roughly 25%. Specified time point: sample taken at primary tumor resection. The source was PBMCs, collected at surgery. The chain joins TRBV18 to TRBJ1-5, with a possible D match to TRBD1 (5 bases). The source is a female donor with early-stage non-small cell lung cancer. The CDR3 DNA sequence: TGTGCCAGCTCACCTGGGGGAAACCTGCCCCAGCATTTT. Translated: CASSPGGNLPQHF. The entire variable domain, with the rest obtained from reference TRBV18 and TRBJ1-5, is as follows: NAGVMQNPRHLVRRRGQEARLRCSPMKGHSHVYWYRQLPEEGLKFMVYLQKENIIDESGMPKERFSAEFPKEGPSILRIQQVVRGDSAAYFCASSPGGNLPQHFGDGTRLSIL.